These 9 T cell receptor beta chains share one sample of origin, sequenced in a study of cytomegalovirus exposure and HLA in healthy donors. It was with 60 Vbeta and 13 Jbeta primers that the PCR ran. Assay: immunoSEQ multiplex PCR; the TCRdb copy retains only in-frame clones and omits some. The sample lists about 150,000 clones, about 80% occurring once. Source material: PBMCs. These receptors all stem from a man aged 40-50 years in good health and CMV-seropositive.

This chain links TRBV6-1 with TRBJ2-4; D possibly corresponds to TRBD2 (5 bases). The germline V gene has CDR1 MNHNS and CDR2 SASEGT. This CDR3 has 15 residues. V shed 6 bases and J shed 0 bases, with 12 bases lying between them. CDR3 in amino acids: CASSPRALAKNIQYF. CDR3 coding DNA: TGTGCCAGCAGCCCGAGGGCTTTAGCCAAAAACATTCAGTACTTC.

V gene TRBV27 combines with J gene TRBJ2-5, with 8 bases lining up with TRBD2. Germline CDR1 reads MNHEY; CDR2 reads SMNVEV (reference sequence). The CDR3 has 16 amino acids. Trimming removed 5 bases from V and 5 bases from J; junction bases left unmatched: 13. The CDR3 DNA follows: TGTGCCAGCAGTCTTCTCGCAGCGGGGGCTGGGGAGACCCAGTACTTC. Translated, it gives CASSLLAAGAGETQYF.

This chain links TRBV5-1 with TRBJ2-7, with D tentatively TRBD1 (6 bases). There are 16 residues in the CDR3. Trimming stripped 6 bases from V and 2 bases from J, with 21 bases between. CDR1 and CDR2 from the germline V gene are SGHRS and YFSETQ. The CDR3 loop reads CASTSYTGTPTYEQYF. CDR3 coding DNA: TGCGCCAGCACTTCTTATACCGGGACACCGACCTACGAGCAGTACTTC.

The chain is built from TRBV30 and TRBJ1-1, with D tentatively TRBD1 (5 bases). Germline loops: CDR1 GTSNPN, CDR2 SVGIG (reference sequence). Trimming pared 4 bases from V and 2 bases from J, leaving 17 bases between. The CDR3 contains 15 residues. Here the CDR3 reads CAWTNPGGINTEAFF. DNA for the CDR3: TGTGCCTGGACAAACCCCGGGGGGATAAACACTGAAGCTTTCTTT.

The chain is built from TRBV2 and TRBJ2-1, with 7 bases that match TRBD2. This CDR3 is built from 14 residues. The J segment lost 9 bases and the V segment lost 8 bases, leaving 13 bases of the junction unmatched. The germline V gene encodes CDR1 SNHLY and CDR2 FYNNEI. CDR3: CASQGLRGVSEQFF. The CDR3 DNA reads TGTGCCAGCCAAGGACTCCGGGGGGTCAGTGAGCAGTTCTTC.

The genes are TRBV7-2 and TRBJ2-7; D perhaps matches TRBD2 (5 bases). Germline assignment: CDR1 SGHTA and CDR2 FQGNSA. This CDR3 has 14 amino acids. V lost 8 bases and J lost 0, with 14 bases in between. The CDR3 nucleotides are TGTGCCAGCCCAGAGAGGGCGGCCTCCTACGAGCAGTACTTC. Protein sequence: CASPERAASYEQYF. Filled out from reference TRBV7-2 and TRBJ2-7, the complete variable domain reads GAGVSQSPSNKVTEKGKDVELRCDPISGHTALYWYRQSLGQGLEFLIYFQGNSAPDKSGLPSDRFSAERTGGSVSTLTIQRTQQEDSAVYLCASPERAASYEQYFGPGTRLTVT.

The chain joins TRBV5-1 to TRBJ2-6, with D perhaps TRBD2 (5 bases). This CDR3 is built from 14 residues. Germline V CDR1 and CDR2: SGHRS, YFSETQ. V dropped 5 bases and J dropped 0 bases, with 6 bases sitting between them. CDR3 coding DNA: TGCGCCAGCAGTGAGGGCTCTGGGGCCAACGTCCTGACTTTC. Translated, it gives CASSEGSGANVLTF.

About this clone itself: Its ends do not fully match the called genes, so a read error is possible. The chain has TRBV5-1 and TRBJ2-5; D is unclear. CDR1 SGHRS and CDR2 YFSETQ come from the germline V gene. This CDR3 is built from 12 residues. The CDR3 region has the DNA TGCGCCAGCGGCTTGTCCGGGGAGACCCAGTACTTC. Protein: CASGLSGETQYF.

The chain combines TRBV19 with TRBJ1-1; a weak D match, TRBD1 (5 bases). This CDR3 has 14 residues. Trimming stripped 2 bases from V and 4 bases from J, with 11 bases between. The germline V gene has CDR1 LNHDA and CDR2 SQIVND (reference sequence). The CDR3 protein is CASSIRGGGTEAFF. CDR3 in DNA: TGTGCCAGTAGTATACGGGGGGGAGGCACTGAAGCTTTCTTT. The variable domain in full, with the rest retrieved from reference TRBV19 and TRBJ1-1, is DGGITQSPKYLFRKEGQNVTLSCEQNLNHDAMYWYRQDPGQGLRLIYYSQIVNDFQKGDIAEGYSVSREKKESFPLTVTSAQKNPTAFYLCASSIRGGGTEAFFGQGTRLTVV.